The 6 T cell receptor beta chains reported below all come from one sample, sequenced in a study of technical replicates of blood from four donors. The data were produced by immunoSEQ multiplex PCR, yet TCRdb's version contains in-frame clones alone and is incomplete. The repertoire consists of some 48,000 clones, with around 96% occurring once and the leading ten covering about 0.41%. The sequenced sample was T cells isolated from PBMCs. These receptors originate from a human donor in good health.

J is TRBJ1-1 and V is TRBV10-3; 8 bases align to TRBD1. The germline V gene has CDR1 ENHRY and CDR2 SYGVKD. This CDR3 has 13 amino acids. Unmatched junction bases numbered 11, after V lost 10 bases and J lost 7 bases. The CDR3 here is CANWEPGGNEAFF. The CDR3 DNA is TGTGCCAATTGGGAACCAGGGGGCAATGAAGCTTTCTTT.

The V and J genes are TRBV4-3 and TRBJ1-5; a possible D gene is TRBD1 (5 bases). This CDR3 is built from 15 residues. V lost 0 bases and J 1 base, leaving 7 bases between the germline ends. CDR1 LGHNA and CDR2 YSLEER come from the germline V gene. CDR3 in amino acids: CASSQEWGSNQPQHF. CDR3 sequence (DNA): TGCGCCAGCAGCCAAGAGTGGGGCAGCAATCAGCCCCAGCATTTT.

The chain couples TRBV11-3 to TRBJ2-2; 8 bases are shared with TRBD2. This CDR3 comprises 16 residues. In germline, CDR1 is SGHNT, CDR2 YENEEA. V lost 0 bases and J lost 2; bases outside the gene matches: 2. CDR3 bases: TGTGCCAGCAGCTTAGATAGCGGGATAAACACCGGGGAGCTGTTTTTT. As protein: CASSLDSGINTGELFF. Looking up the rest from reference TRBV11-3 and TRBJ2-2 gives the full variable domain: EAGVVQSPRYKIIEKKQPVAFWCNPISGHNTLYWYLQNLGQGPELLIRYENEEAVDDSQLPKDRFSAERLKGVDSTLKIQPAELGDSAVYLCASSLDSGINTGELFFGEGSRLTVL.

The gene calls are TRBV28 and TRBJ2-1; the D is unclear. The V gene lost 3 bases and the J gene lost 8 bases, with 11 bases spanning the gap. Per germline, CDR1 MDHEN and CDR2 SYDVKM. This CDR3 is built from 13 residues. For the CDR3, the DNA is TGTGCCAGCAGTTTTGGTACTTTCGATGAGCAGTTCTTC. Translation gives CASSFGTFDEQFF.

The V gene is TRBV23-1, the J gene TRBJ2-2; possible D gene TRBD2, 6 bases. TRBV23-1 is marked as an open reading frame, function uncertain. Trimming pared 3 bases from V and 1 base from J, leaving 9 bases between. The CDR3 spans 15 residues. The CDR3 DNA follows: TGCGCCAGCAGTCACAGGCGGGAGAACACCGGGGAGCTGTTTTTT. Translation gives CASSHRRENTGELFF.

The gene calls are TRBV6-5 and TRBJ2-3; a possible D gene is TRBD2 (6 bases). V lost 8 bases to trimming and J lost 4 bases, with 13 bases between them. Germline V gene data show CDR1 as MNHEY and CDR2 as SVGAGI. This CDR3 is built from 13 residues. The CDR3 DNA sequence: TGTGCCAGCTTAGGAGGGACGGCAGATACGCAGTATTTT. Translated: CASLGGTADTQYF.